Sequencing of this TCR beta chain was carried out in a study of T cell responses to AZD1222 COVID-19 vaccine. Germline values: CDR1 MNHEY, CDR2 SVGEGT. The junction had 4 bases not matched to a gene; V was cut back by 2 bases and J by 1 base. The CDR3 has 17 amino acids. Points on this clone: Its target is not known.

Whole-study findings and limits: Reports say nearly half of spike-specific TCRs go after unmutated variant regions. Recipients of two AZD1222 doses showed rising Spike-specific TCR breadth and depth. Distributed over spike, vaccine-associated CD4 TCRs predominated at 160-218 and 743-854.

Measured with immunoSEQ multiplex PCR; TCRdb has only the in-frame clones, and not every one. The repertoire holds about 210,000 clones, with roughly 94% as singletons. The chain carries TRBV6-2 or TRBV6-3 and TRBJ2-2; 10 bases are a match to TRBD2. Sequencing used peripheral blood, obtained 28 days after the second dose of the MenACWY control vaccine. This sequence was found in an adult who received the MenACWY meningococcal vaccine as a control. This CDR3 is CASSYPGLAENTGELFF. CDR3 nucleotides: TGTGCCAGCAGTTACCCCGGACTAGCGGAGAACACCGGGGAGCTGTTTTTT.